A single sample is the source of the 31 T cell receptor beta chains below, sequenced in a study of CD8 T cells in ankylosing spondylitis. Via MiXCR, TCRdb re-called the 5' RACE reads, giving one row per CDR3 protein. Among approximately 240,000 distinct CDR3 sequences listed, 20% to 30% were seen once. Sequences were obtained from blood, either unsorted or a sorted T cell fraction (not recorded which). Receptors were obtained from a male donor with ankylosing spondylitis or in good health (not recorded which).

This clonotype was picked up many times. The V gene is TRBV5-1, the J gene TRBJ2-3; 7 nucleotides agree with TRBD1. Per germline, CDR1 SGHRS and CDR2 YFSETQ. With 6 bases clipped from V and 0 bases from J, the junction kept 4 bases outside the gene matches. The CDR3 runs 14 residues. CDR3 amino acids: CASTRDRSTDTQYF. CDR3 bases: TGCGCCAGCACCCGGGACAGAAGCACAGATACGCAGTATTTT.

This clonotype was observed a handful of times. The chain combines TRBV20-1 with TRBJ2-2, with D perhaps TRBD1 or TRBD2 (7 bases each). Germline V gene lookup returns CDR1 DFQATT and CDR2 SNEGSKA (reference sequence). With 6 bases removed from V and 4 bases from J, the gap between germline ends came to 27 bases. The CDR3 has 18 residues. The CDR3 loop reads CSALGTETGRASTGELFF. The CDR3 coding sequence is TGCAGTGCCCTTGGGACGGAGACAGGGAGGGCCAGCACCGGGGAGCTGTTTTTT.

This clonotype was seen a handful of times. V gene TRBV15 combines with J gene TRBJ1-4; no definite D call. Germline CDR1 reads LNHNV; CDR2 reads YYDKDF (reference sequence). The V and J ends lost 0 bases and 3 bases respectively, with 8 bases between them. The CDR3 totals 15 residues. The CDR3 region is CATSRDRGPNEKLFF. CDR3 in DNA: TGTGCCACCAGCAGAGATAGAGGACCTAATGAAAAACTGTTTTTT.

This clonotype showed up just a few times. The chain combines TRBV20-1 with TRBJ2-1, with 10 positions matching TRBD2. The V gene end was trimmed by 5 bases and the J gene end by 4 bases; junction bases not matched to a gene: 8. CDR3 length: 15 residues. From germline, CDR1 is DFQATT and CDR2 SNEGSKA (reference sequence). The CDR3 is CSARPNSGGYNEQFF. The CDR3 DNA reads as TGCAGTGCTCGCCCCAATAGCGGGGGGTACAATGAGCAGTTCTTC.

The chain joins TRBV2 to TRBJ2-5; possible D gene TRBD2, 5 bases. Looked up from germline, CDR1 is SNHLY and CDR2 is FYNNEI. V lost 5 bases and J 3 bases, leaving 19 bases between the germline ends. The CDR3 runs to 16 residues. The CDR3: CASSKMDSSPKETQYF. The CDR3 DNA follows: TGTGCCAGCAGTAAAATGGACTCCTCTCCGAAAGAGACCCAGTACTTC.

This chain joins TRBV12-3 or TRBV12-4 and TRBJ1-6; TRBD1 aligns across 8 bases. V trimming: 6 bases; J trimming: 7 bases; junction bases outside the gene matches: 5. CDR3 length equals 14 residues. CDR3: CASSQGAKNSPLHF. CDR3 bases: TGTGCCAGCAGCCAGGGGGCGAAGAATTCACCCCTCCACTTT.

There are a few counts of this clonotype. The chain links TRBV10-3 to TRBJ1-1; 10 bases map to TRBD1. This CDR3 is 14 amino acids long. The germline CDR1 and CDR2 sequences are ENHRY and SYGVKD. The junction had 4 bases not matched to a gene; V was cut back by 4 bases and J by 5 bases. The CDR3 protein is CAISAGQGETEAFF. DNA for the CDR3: TGTGCCATCAGTGCTGGACAGGGGGAGACTGAAGCTTTCTTT.

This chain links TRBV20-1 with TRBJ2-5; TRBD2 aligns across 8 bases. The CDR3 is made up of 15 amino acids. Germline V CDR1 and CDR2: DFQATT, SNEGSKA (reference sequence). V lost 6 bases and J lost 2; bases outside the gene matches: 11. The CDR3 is CSARREAGGQETQYF. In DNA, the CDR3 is TGCAGTGCCCGTCGTGAGGCGGGGGGACAAGAGACCCAGTACTTC.

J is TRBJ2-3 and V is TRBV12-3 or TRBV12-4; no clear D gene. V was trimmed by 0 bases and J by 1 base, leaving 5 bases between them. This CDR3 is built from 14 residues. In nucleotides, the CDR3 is TGTGCCAGCAGTTTAGCGATTGGCACAGATACGCAGTATTTT. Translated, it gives CASSLAIGTDTQYF.

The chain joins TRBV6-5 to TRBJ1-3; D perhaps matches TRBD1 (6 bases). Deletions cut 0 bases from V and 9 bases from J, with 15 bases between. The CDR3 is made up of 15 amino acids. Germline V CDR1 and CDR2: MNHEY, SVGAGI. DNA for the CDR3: TGTGCCAGCAGTTACTCGATCACCAGGGGAGCCACCATATATTTT. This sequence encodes CASSYSITRGATIYF.

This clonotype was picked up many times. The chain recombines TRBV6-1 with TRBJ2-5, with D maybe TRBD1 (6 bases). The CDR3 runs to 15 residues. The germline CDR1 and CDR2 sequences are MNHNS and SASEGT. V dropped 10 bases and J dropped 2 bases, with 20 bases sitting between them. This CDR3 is CATTSGALGQETQYF. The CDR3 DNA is TGTGCCACCACATCAGGGGCGCTTGGGCAAGAGACCCAGTACTTC.

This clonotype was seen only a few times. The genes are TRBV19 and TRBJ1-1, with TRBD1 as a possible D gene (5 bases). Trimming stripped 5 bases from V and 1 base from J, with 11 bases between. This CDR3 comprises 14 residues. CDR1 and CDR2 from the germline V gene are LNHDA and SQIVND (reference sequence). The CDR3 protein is CASSGGEKNTEAFF. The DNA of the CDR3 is TGTGCCAGTAGTGGGGGGGAGAAGAACACTGAAGCTTTCTTT.

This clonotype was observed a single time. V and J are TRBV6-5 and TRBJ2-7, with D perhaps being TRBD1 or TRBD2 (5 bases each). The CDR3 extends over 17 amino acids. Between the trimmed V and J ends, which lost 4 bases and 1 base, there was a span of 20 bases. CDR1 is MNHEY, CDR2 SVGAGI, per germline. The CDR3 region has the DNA TGTGCCAGCAGTTGGGGCCCCCCGGGACGGTCTTCCTACGAGCAGTACTTC. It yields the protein CASSWGPPGRSSYEQYF.

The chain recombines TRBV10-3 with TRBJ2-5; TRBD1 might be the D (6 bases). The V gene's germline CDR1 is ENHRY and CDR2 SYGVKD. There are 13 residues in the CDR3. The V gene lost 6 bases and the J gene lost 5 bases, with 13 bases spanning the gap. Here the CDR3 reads CAIRDRIKETQYF. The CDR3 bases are TGTGCCATCAGAGACAGGATTAAGGAGACCCAGTACTTC.

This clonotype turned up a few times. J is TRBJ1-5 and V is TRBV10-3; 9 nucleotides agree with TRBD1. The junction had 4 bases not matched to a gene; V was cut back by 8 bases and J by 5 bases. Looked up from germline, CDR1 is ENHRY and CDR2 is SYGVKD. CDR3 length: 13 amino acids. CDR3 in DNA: TGTGCCATCGGGACAGGGTGGGATCAGCCCCAGCATTTT. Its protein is CAIGTGWDQPQHF.

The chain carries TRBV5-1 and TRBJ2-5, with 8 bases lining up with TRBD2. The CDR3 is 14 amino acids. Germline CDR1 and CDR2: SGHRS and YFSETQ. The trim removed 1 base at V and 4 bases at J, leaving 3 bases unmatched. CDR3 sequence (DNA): TGCGCCAGCAGCTTGTTCGGGGGGGCAGAGACCCAGTACTTC. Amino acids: CASSLFGGAETQYF.

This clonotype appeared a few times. The CDR3 spells CASGLSGTGSYTF. CDR3 in DNA: TGTGCCAGCGGGTTATCAGGGACGGGTAGCTACACCTTC. This rearrangement joins TRBV6-1 to TRBJ1-2; D may be TRBD1 (5 bases). V lost 8 bases and J lost 9, with 19 bases in between. The CDR3 runs to 13 residues. CDR1 is MNHNS and CDR2 is SASEGT in the germline V gene.

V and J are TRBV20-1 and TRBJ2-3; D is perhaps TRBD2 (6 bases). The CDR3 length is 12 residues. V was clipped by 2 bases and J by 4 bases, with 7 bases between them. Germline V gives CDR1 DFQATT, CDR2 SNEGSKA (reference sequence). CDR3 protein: CSARSGADTQYF. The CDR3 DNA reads TGCAGTGCTAGATCGGGAGCAGATACGCAGTATTTT.

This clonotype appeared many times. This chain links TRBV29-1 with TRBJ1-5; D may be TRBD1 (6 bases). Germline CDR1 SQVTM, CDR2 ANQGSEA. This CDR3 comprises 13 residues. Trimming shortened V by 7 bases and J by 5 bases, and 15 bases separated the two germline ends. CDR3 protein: CSARQAWDQPQHF. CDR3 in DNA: TGCAGCGCTAGACAGGCGTGGGATCAGCCCCAGCATTTT.

The CDR3 is CASIPPGQGMDEQFF. The CDR3 DNA follows: TGTGCCAGCATCCCCCCGGGACAGGGGATGGATGAGCAGTTCTTC. The rearrangement joins TRBV12-3 or TRBV12-4 to TRBJ2-1; 10 positions match TRBD1. V lost 7 bases to trimming and J lost 8 bases; unmatched junction nucleotides: 11. The CDR3 has 15 amino acids.

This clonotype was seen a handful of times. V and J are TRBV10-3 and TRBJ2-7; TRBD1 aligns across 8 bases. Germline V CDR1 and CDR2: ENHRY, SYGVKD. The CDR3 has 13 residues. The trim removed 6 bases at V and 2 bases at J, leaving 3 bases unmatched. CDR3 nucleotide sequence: TGTGCCATCAGCGGACAGGGTCCCTACGAGCAGTACTTC. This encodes CAISGQGPYEQYF.

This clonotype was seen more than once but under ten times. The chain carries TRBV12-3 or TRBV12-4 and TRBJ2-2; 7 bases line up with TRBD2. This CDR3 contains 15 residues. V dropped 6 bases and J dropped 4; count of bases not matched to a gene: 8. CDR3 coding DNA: TGTGCCAGCAGCTTGAGCGGGGCGAGCACCGGGGAGCTGTTTTTT. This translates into CASSLSGASTGELFF.

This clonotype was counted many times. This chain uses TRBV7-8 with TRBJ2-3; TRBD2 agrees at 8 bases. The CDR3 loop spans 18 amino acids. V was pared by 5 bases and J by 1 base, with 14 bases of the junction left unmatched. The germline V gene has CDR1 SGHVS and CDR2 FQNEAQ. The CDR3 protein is CASSLDGRGGTGTDTQYF. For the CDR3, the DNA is TGTGCCAGCAGCCTAGACGGACGCGGGGGGACCGGCACAGATACGCAGTATTTT.

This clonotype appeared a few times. The chain's CDR3 is CASSPGTGGAGELFF. The CDR3 nucleotides are TGCGCCAGCAGCCCTGGGACAGGGGGTGCCGGGGAGCTGTTTTTT. V is TRBV5-1 and J is TRBJ2-2; 11 bases line up with TRBD1. CDR1 and CDR2 from the germline V gene are SGHRS and YFSETQ. The junction had 5 bases not matched to a gene; V was cut back by 4 bases and J by 6 bases. CDR3 length: 15 amino acids.

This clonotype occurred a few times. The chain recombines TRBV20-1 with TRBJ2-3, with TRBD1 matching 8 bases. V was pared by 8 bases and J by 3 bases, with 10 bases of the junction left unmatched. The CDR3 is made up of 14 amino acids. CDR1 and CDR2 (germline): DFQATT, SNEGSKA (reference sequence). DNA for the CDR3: TGCAGTCGCCCCGGGACAGGTGTTACAGATACGCAGTATTTT. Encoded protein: CSRPGTGVTDTQYF.

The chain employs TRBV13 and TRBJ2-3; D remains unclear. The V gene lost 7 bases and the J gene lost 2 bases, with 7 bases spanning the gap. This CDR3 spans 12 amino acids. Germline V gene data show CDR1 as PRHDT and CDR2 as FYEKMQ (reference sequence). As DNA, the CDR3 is TGTGCCAGCACCACTAACACAGATACGCAGTATTTT. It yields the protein CASTTNTDTQYF.

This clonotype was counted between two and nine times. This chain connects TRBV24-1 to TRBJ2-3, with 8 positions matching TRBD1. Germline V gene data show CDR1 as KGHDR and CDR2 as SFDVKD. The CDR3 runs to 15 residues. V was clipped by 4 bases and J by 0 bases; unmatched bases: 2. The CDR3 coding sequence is TGTGCCACCAGTGACCACAGGGGGAGCACAGATACGCAGTATTTT. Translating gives CATSDHRGSTDTQYF.

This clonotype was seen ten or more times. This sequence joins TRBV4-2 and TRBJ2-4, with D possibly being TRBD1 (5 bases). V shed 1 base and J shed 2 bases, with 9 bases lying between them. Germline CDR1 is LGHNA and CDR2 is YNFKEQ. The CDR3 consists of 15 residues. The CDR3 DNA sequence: TGTGCCAGCAGCCAAGGAGGACAAACCAAAAACATTCAGTACTTC. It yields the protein CASSQGGQTKNIQYF.

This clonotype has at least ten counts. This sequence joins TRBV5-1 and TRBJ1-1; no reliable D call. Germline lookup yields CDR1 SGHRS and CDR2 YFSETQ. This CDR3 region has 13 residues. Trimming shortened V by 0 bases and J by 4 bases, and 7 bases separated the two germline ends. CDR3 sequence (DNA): TGCGCCAGCAGCTTGGATGGTTTCACTGAAGCTTTCTTT. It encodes CASSLDGFTEAFF.

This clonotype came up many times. In nucleotides, the CDR3 is TGCAGTGCTAGAGTGGGACGGCAGTCGAAGTCGAACACCGGGGAGCTGTTTTTT. This codes for CSARVGRQSKSNTGELFF. This chain links TRBV20-1 with TRBJ2-2; tentatively, D is TRBD1 or TRBD2 (5 bases each). V was shortened by 1 base and J by 0 bases, with 18 bases between the two germline ends. CDR3 length: 18 amino acids. Germline lookup yields CDR1 DFQATT and CDR2 SNEGSKA (reference sequence).

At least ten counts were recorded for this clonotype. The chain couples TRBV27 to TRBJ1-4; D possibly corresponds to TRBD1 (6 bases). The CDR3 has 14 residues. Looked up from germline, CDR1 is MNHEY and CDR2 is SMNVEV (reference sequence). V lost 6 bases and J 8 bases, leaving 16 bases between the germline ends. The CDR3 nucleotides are TGTGCCAGCAGCTCACTCAAGGGGGACGAAAAACTGTTTTTT. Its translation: CASSSLKGDEKLFF.